The 29 T cell receptor beta chains below were found in one sample sequenced in a study of shared clonotypes between healthy human individuals. Sequencing used immunoSEQ multiplex PCR; TCRdb keeps in-frame clones, though not all of them. The sample has hundreds of thousands of clones, nearly 95% seen once. CD45RO-negative, CCR7-selected cells formed the naive CD8 fraction, which excluded terminally differentiated effector memory CD45RA+ cells. The specimen was naive CD8+ T cells sorted from blood. All receptors come from a man aged 25 to 40 in good health.

With regard to this clone: Other DNA sequences of this sample code for an identical CDR3. CDR3 in amino acids: CASSLSGTEAFF. CDR3 bases: TGTGCCAGCAGCTTATCGGGCACTGAAGCTTTCTTT. The rearrangement joins TRBV7-9 to TRBJ1-1; no reliable D call. Trimming shortened V by 2 bases and J by 4 bases, and 5 bases separated the two germline ends. Germline loops: CDR1 SEHNR, CDR2 FQNEAQ (reference sequence). The CDR3 length is 12 residues.

The gene calls are TRBV5-5 and TRBJ2-6, with unresolved D. The CDR3 totals 18 residues. The germline V gene encodes CDR1 SGHKS and CDR2 YYEKEE (reference sequence). V lost 4 bases and J 0 bases, leaving 17 bases between the germline ends. The CDR3 loop reads CASSPAPAISSGANVLTF. CDR3 DNA sequence: TGTGCCAGCAGCCCAGCTCCGGCTATAAGCTCTGGGGCCAACGTCCTGACTTTC. The full variable domain, its missing parts supplied by reference TRBV5-5 and TRBJ2-6, is DAGVTQSPTHLIKTRGQQVTLRCSPISGHKSVSWYQQVLGQGPQFIFQYYEKEERGRGNFPDRFSARQFPNYSSELNVNALLLGDSALYLCASSPAPAISSGANVLTFGAGSRLTVL.

The J gene is TRBJ2-2, the V gene TRBV10-3, with 11 positions matching TRBD1. Germline values: CDR1 ENHRY, CDR2 SYGVKD. With V trimmed by 3 bases and J by 4 bases, 4 bases remained unmatched. The CDR3 extends over 16 amino acids. The CDR3 reads CAISDGQGAGTGELFF. Written as DNA, the CDR3 is TGTGCCATCAGTGATGGACAGGGGGCAGGCACCGGGGAGCTGTTTTTT.

With regard to this clone: One end of the junction is discordant with germline, which a read error may explain. The chain uses TRBV15 and TRBJ2-1, with D possibly matching TRBD2 (5 bases). This CDR3 spans 16 amino acids. Germline V gene sequence: CDR1 LNHNV, CDR2 YYDKDF (reference sequence). The CDR3 here is CATSRGSPSPGDEQFF. The CDR3 DNA sequence: TGTGCCACCAGCAGAGGATCCCCTAGCCCCGGGGATGAACAGTTCTTC.

The chain links TRBV10-1 to TRBJ2-4; a weak D match, TRBD1 (6 bases). CDR3 size: 16 residues. Germline values: CDR1 WNHNN, CDR2 SYGVQD (reference sequence). Trimming stripped 2 bases from V and 0 bases from J, with 11 bases between. The CDR3 spells CASSEGDILAKNIQYF. The CDR3 DNA reads TGCGCCAGCAGTGAGGGGGACATACTAGCCAAAAACATTCAGTACTTC.

The chain has TRBV2 and TRBJ2-1; D call uncertain. The CDR3 is 13 residues long. V gave up 4 bases and J gave up 8 bases, with 12 bases separating them. Germline assignment: CDR1 SNHLY and CDR2 FYNNEI. The CDR3 is CASSARTLDEQFF. DNA for the CDR3: TGTGCCAGCAGTGCCAGGACCCTCGATGAGCAGTTCTTC. Full variable domain (remainder filled in from reference TRBV2 and TRBJ2-1): EPEVTQTPSHQVTQMGQEVILRCVPISNHLYFYWYRQILGQKVEFLVSFYNNEISEKSEIFDDQFSVERPDGSNFTLKIRSTKLEDSAMYFCASSARTLDEQFFGPGTRLTVL.

The table lists this clone with a count of one. The gene calls are TRBV19 and TRBJ2-7; TRBD2 agrees at 7 bases. Germline assignment: CDR1 LNHDA and CDR2 SQIVND (reference sequence). J gave up 3 bases and V 6 bases, and 8 bases lay outside the gene matches. This CDR3 is 14 amino acids long. The CDR3 region has the DNA TGTGCCAGTAGCCCGAGGCTAGCGGACTACGAGCAGTACTTC. Protein product: CASSPRLADYEQYF.

Points on this clone: Other DNA sequences in the same sample also yield this CDR3. CDR3 in DNA: TGTGCCAGCAGTTTACTTAGCACAGATACGCAGTATTTT. It specifies CASSLLSTDTQYF. The chain is built from TRBV27 and TRBJ2-3; D is unresolved. Germline V gene lookup returns CDR1 MNHEY and CDR2 SMNVEV (reference sequence). The length of the CDR3 is 13 residues. Trimming left V 2 bases short and J 0 bases short, with 3 bases between.

The chain uses TRBV27 and TRBJ1-5; no clear D gene. The CDR3 is made up of 14 amino acids. Germline V CDR1 and CDR2: MNHEY, SMNVEV (reference sequence). Trimming took off 3 bases at V and 6 bases at J, with 12 bases between the two ends. The CDR3 DNA reads as TGTGCCAGCAGTTTGTATCCAGGCAGTCAGCCCCAGCATTTT. The encoded protein is CASSLYPGSQPQHF.

This sequence joins TRBV4-1 and TRBJ2-2, with 9 bases identical to TRBD1. Germline lookup yields CDR1 MGHRA and CDR2 YSYEKL. There are 16 residues in the CDR3. J was trimmed by 6 bases and V by 3 bases; bases with no gene match: 8. CDR3 sequence reads: CASSQRDREVAGELFF. In DNA, the CDR3 is TGCGCCAGCAGCCAGAGGGACAGGGAGGTAGCCGGGGAGCTGTTTTTT.

V gene TRBV25-1 combines with J gene TRBJ2-7; no definite D call. Germline V gene data show CDR1 as MGHDK and CDR2 as SYGVNS. This CDR3 has 11 amino acids. With 7 bases removed from V and 2 bases from J, the gap between germline ends came to 6 bases. CDR3 sequence reads: CASTDTYEQYF. The CDR3 DNA follows: TGTGCCAGCACCGATACCTACGAGCAGTACTTC.

The chain has TRBV11-2 and TRBJ2-3, with D unresolved. Deletions cut 5 bases from V and 3 bases from J, with 9 bases between. The CDR3 loop spans 13 amino acids. Germline CDR1 and CDR2: SGHAT and FQNNGV. The CDR3 coding sequence is TGTGCCAGCAGCCCTGCCGGAACAGATACGCAGTATTTT. Translating it yields CASSPAGTDTQYF.

The gene calls are TRBV27 and TRBJ2-5; D is perhaps TRBD1 (7 bases). The CDR3 consists of 14 residues. Germline CDR1 reads MNHEY; CDR2 reads SMNVEV (reference sequence). Trimming left V 2 bases short and J 5 bases short, with 12 bases between. CDR3 nucleotides: TGTGCCAGCAGTTTAGGAGGGGGCGGTGAGACCCAGTACTTC. Amino acid sequence: CASSLGGGGETQYF.

This clone was counted only a few times. The chain couples TRBV29-1 to TRBJ2-7; D remains unclear. The CDR3 loop spans 11 amino acids. CDR1 is SQVTM, CDR2 ANQGSEA, per germline. Trimming cost V 5 bases and J 4 bases, with 9 bases left between them. This CDR3 reads CSVWDLYEQYF. CDR3 sequence (DNA): TGCAGCGTTTGGGATCTTTACGAGCAGTACTTC.

This chain uses TRBV7-8 with TRBJ2-1; 7 bases match TRBD2. V was clipped by 1 base and J by 15 bases; unmatched bases: 15. Germline CDR1 is SGHVS and CDR2 is FQNEAQ. This CDR3 contains 15 residues. CDR3 DNA: TGTGCCAGCAGCTTAGGGGCGGGAGCCTCTGAAAGGGGGTTCTTC. It specifies CASSLGAGASERGFF. The whole variable domain, remainder taken from reference TRBV7-8 and TRBJ2-1, is GAGVSQSPRYKVAKRGQDVALRCDPISGHVSLFWYQQALGQGPEFLTYFQNEAQLDKSGLPSDRFFAERPEGSVSTLKIQRTQQEDSAVYLCASSLGAGASERGFFGPGTRLTVL.

The V call is TRBV6-6, the J call TRBJ1-1, with D unclear. CDR3 length: 15 amino acids. V was pared by 0 bases and J by 4 bases, with 12 bases between. The germline V gene encodes CDR1 MNHNY and CDR2 SVGAGI (reference sequence). CDR3 coding DNA: TGTGCCAGCAGTTACTCGAGGGAGGTGAGCACTGAAGCTTTCTTT. Translated, it gives CASSYSREVSTEAFF.

The chain links TRBV15 to TRBJ2-5, with D possibly being TRBD1 (6 bases). V lost 4 bases to trimming and J lost 5 bases, with 17 bases between them. The CDR3 consists of 15 residues. Germline lookup yields CDR1 LNHNV and CDR2 YYDKDF (reference sequence). The CDR3 reads CATSIEPGHVETQYF. The CDR3 bases are TGTGCCACCAGCATAGAACCGGGACACGTGGAGACCCAGTACTTC. The full variable domain, completed using reference TRBV15 and TRBJ2-5, is DAMVIQNPRYQVTQFGKPVTLSCSQTLNHNVMYWYQQKSSQAPKLLFHYYDKDFNNEADTPDNFQSRRPNTSFCFLDIRSPGLGDTAMYLCATSIEPGHVETQYFGPGTRLLVL.

This CDR3 reads CASSLLSRREAPPRPSTDTQYF. The CDR3, as DNA: TGTGCCAGCAGCTTGTTGTCTAGGCGGGAAGCCCCGCCACGCCCCAGCACAGATACGCAGTATTTT. The chain is built from TRBV7-6 and TRBJ2-3; a weak D match, TRBD2 (6 bases). Per the germline V gene, CDR1 is SGHVS and CDR2 is FNYEAQ. This CDR3 has 22 amino acids. Trimming removed 3 bases at V and 0 bases at J, with 31 bases between.

The chain couples TRBV27 to TRBJ2-1; D tentatively reads TRBD1 or TRBD2 (5 bases each). In germline, CDR1 is MNHEY, CDR2 SMNVEV (reference sequence). V was cut by 6 bases and J by 0 bases, with 6 bases left in between. This CDR3 has 13 amino acids. The CDR3 DNA sequence: TGTGCCAGCAGGGGGGTCTCCTACAATGAGCAGTTCTTC. It specifies CASRGVSYNEQFF.

V and J are TRBV25-1 and TRBJ2-1, with 9 nucleotides matching TRBD2. The V gene end was trimmed by 2 bases and the J gene end by 2 bases; junction bases not matched to a gene: 4. Germline values: CDR1 MGHDK, CDR2 SYGVNS. The CDR3 is 16 amino acids. The CDR3 coding sequence is TGTGCCAGCAGTGAACTAGCGGGATCCCCCTACAATGAGCAGTTCTTC. This sequence encodes CASSELAGSPYNEQFF. Looking up the rest from reference TRBV25-1 and TRBJ2-1 gives the full variable domain: EADIYQTPRYLVIGTGKKITLECSQTMGHDKMYWYQQDPGMELHLIHYSYGVNSTEKGDLSSESTVSRIRTEHFPLTLESARPSHTSQYLCASSELAGSPYNEQFFGPGTRLTVL.

The gene calls are TRBV2 and TRBJ2-1, with D possibly being TRBD2 (5 bases). The CDR3 extends over 12 amino acids. V shed 6 bases and J shed 10 bases, with 13 bases lying between them. Germline V gene lookup returns CDR1 SNHLY and CDR2 FYNNEI. The CDR3 loop reads CASSVEPGEQFF. In DNA, the CDR3 is TGTGCCAGCAGCGTCGAGCCGGGGGAGCAGTTCTTC.

This chain joins TRBV4-1 and TRBJ2-7; 8 nucleotides align to TRBD2. J was trimmed by 3 bases and V by 2 bases; bases with no gene match: 6. Germline V gives CDR1 MGHRA, CDR2 YSYEKL. There are 15 residues in the CDR3. The CDR3 reads CASSQIPSGSYEQYF. DNA for the CDR3: TGCGCCAGCAGCCAAATCCCAAGCGGGAGCTACGAGCAGTACTTC.

CDR3 region: CASRGSFFTDTQYF. CDR3 nucleotides: TGTGCCAGCAGGGGGAGTTTTTTTACAGATACGCAGTATTTT. The rearrangement uses TRBV27 and TRBJ2-3, with D possibly TRBD2 on 5 matching bases. The V end was cut by 6 bases, the J end by 3 bases, with 13 bases between. CDR3 length equals 14 residues. Germline V gene lookup returns CDR1 MNHEY and CDR2 SMNVEV (reference sequence).

The rearrangement uses TRBV2 and TRBJ2-2; D may be TRBD1 or TRBD2 (5 bases each). The CDR3 has 14 residues. Germline V lookup: CDR1 SNHLY, CDR2 FYNNEI. V was clipped by 7 bases and J by 2 bases, with 11 bases between them. CDR3 coding DNA: TGTGCCAGCAATCCCGGGACCAACACCGGGGAGCTGTTTTTT. Protein: CASNPGTNTGELFF.

A remark on this clone: This same CDR3 is encoded by further DNA sequences in the sample. The chain employs TRBV11-2 and TRBJ2-7; 10 nucleotides match TRBD1. Looked up from germline, CDR1 is SGHAT and CDR2 is FQNNGV. With V trimmed by 5 bases and J by 3 bases, 4 bases remained unmatched. The CDR3 is made up of 14 amino acids. CDR3 amino acids: CASSLWTGGYEQYF. CDR3 coding DNA: TGTGCCAGCAGCCTATGGACAGGGGGCTACGAGCAGTACTTC.

As to this clone: The same CDR3 arises from other DNA sequences in this sample as well. This chain uses TRBV7-9 with TRBJ2-7; D might be TRBD1 (6 bases). Germline V gene lookup returns CDR1 SEHNR and CDR2 FQNEAQ (reference sequence). The V gene lost 3 bases and the J gene lost 2 bases, with 8 bases spanning the gap. The CDR3 sequence is 13 residues long. Here the CDR3 DNA reads TGTGCCAGCAGCTTGACAGGAACCTACGAGCAGTACTTC. Its translation is CASSLTGTYEQYF.

The J gene is TRBJ1-3, the V gene TRBV10-3; D gene ambiguous. Germline assignment: CDR1 ENHRY and CDR2 SYGVKD. The CDR3 runs to 16 residues. The V end was cut by 2 bases, the J end by 0 bases, with 11 bases between. DNA of the CDR3: TGTGCCATCAGTGAGGTGGTCAGTACCTCTGGAAACACCATATATTTT. Translated, it gives CAISEVVSTSGNTIYF.

The gene calls are TRBV19 and TRBJ1-5; D may be TRBD1 (6 bases). Germline V lookup: CDR1 LNHDA, CDR2 SQIVND (reference sequence). The CDR3 covers 11 residues. Trimming removed 11 bases at V and 5 bases at J, with 10 bases between. The CDR3 bases are TGTGCCCGCAGGGGTGATCAGCCCCAGCATTTT. It is translated as CARRGDQPQHF.

The genes are TRBV15 and TRBJ2-2; no firm D call. The germline gives CDR1 LNHNV, CDR2 YYDKDF (reference sequence). V was trimmed by 6 bases and J by 6 bases, leaving 8 bases between them. The CDR3 extends over 12 amino acids. In DNA, the CDR3 is TGTGCCACCAGTACAAGCCCCGGGGAGCTGTTTTTT. Translating gives CATSTSPGELFF.